Presented here are 15 T cell receptor beta chains from one specimen sequenced in a study of T-cell reconstitution after alpha-beta-depleted transplantation in children. TCRbeta library preparation incorporated unique molecular identifiers. TCRdb called the PCR reads again in MiXCR, with one record for every CDR3 protein. This table holds 200,000 or so distinct CDR3 sequences, roughly 8.3% found once. Sequences were derived from PBMCs, mostly from graft donor cells, sampled 360 days after TCRalphabeta/CD19-depleted stem cell transplant. The source is a male patient aged 2 to 9 who had a stem cell transplant for acute myeloid leukemia, so the T cells may come from the graft donor.

V gene TRBV20-1 combines with J gene TRBJ2-2, with D tentatively TRBD1 (5 bases). The V gene lost 3 bases and the J gene lost 6 bases, with 8 bases spanning the gap. This CDR3 comprises 12 residues. Looked up from germline, CDR1 is DFQATT and CDR2 is SNEGSKA (reference sequence). CDR3 amino acids: CSASKGPGELFF. CDR3 sequence (DNA): TGCAGTGCTAGCAAGGGGCCCGGGGAGCTGTTTTTT.

The V call is TRBV12-3 or TRBV12-4, the J call TRBJ2-2; D is undetermined. The length of the CDR3 is 13 residues. The V gene lost 6 bases and the J gene lost 9 bases, with 14 bases spanning the gap. This CDR3 is CASRPKYPRELFF. CDR3 nucleotide sequence: TGTGCCAGCAGGCCAAAGTACCCCCGGGAGCTGTTTTTT.

The J gene is TRBJ2-2, the V gene TRBV9; D gene uncertain. V lost 0 bases, J lost 4 bases, and 7 bases lay in between. The CDR3 is made up of 14 amino acids. Per germline, CDR1 SGDLS and CDR2 YYNGEE. The CDR3 DNA is TGTGCCAGCAGCGTAGGGAGCAGCACCGGGGAGCTGTTTTTT. This sequence encodes CASSVGSSTGELFF. Combining the CDR3 with reference TRBV9 and TRBJ2-2 gives the whole variable domain DSGVTQTPKHLITATGQRVTLRCSPRSGDLSVYWYQQSLDQGLQFLIQYYNGEERAKGNILERFSAQQFPDLHSELNLSSLELGDSALYFCASSVGSSTGELFFGEGSRLTVL.

This clonotype came up a few times. The chain links TRBV11-2 to TRBJ1-1, with D maybe TRBD1 (5 bases). Germline CDR1 is SGHAT and CDR2 is FQNNGV. The CDR3 totals 15 residues. V was clipped by 1 base and J by 4 bases, with 13 bases between them. This CDR3 is CASSLARQGGTEAFF. The CDR3 DNA is TGTGCCAGCAGCTTAGCGCGGCAGGGTGGCACTGAAGCTTTCTTT.

This clonotype was observed at least ten times. This chain links TRBV29-1 with TRBJ2-1; 11 positions match TRBD1. The CDR3 is made up of 16 amino acids. Germline trimming cut 4 bases from V and 4 bases from J; bases unmatched to any gene: 9. Germline CDR1 and CDR2: SQVTM and ANQGSEA. This CDR3 reads CSVGPGTGGGYNEQFF. The CDR3 region has the DNA TGCAGCGTTGGTCCCGGGACAGGGGGGGGTTACAATGAGCAGTTCTTC.

In this sample, this clonotype turned up a few times. J is TRBJ2-3 and V is TRBV20-1; D not resolved. This CDR3 has 13 residues. The germline CDR1 and CDR2 sequences are DFQATT and SNEGSKA (reference sequence). Trimming removed 6 bases at V and 0 bases at J, with 10 bases between. CDR3: CSATLPSTDTQYF. CDR3 in DNA: TGCAGTGCCACTTTACCTAGCACAGATACGCAGTATTTT.

Many counts were recorded for this clonotype. This chain joins TRBV7-2 and TRBJ2-5; no reliable D call. Trimming shortened V by 0 bases and J by 2 bases, and 7 bases separated the two germline ends. From germline, CDR1 is SGHTA and CDR2 FQGNSA. The CDR3 runs to 14 residues. As DNA, the CDR3 is TGTGCCAGCAGCTTAGCGCACTCACAAGAGACCCAGTACTTC. Protein sequence: CASSLAHSQETQYF. Using reference TRBV7-2 and TRBJ2-5 for the parts outside the CDR3, the full variable domain is GAGVSQSPSNKVTEKGKDVELRCDPISGHTALYWYRQSLGQGLEFLIYFQGNSAPDKSGLPSDRFSAERTGGSVSTLTIQRTQQEDSAVYLCASSLAHSQETQYFGPGTRLLVL.

This clonotype was picked up a small number of times. The rearrangement links TRBV10-3 to TRBJ2-3; D gene uncertain. Between the trimmed V and J ends, which lost 4 bases and 4 bases, there was a span of 15 bases. CDR1 and CDR2 from the germline V gene are ENHRY and SYGVKD. This CDR3 is built from 15 residues. The CDR3 loop reads CAISVEVNGPDTQYF. CDR3 in DNA: TGTGCCATCAGTGTCGAGGTCAATGGCCCAGATACGCAGTATTTT.

The rearrangement uses TRBV18 and TRBJ2-7, with D possibly matching TRBD2 (5 bases). The CDR3 loop spans 14 amino acids. Germline CDR1 KGHSH, CDR2 LQKENI. Trimming removed 3 bases at V and 6 bases at J, with 15 bases between. In DNA form, the CDR3 reads TGTGCCAGCTCACCGCAGGACTCCAGGCTCGAGCAGTACGTC. Translation: CASSPQDSRLEQYV.

In its sample, this clonotype was seen once. A read error may explain this, as a much larger clone is one base away. CDR3 region: CASTKVWNTEAFF. In DNA, the CDR3 is TGTGCCAGCACCAAGGTCTGGAACACTGAAGCTTTCTTT. The chain couples TRBV12-3 or TRBV12-4 to TRBJ1-1; D is unresolved. The CDR3 has 13 residues. Trimming took 7 bases from V and 1 from J, leaving 10 bases between them.

This clonotype was seen ten or more times. The rearrangement joins TRBV12-3 or TRBV12-4 to TRBJ2-3; D is unclear. The CDR3 totals 16 residues. Trimming cost V 6 bases and J 2 bases, with 18 bases left between them. Written as DNA, the CDR3 is TGTGCCAGCAGCCAACCTACAGCGTCCCTCACAGATACGCAGTATTTT. It specifies CASSQPTASLTDTQYF.

This clonotype was counted a few times. The CDR3 loop reads CASSKTGSTDTQYF. CDR3 in DNA: TGTGCCAGCTCCAAAACAGGGAGCACAGATACGCAGTATTTT. The gene calls are TRBV18 and TRBJ2-3, with D perhaps matching TRBD1 (6 bases). This CDR3 spans 14 amino acids. CDR1 is KGHSH, CDR2 LQKENI, per germline. Trimming shortened V by 6 bases and J by 0 bases, and 10 bases separated the two germline ends. Complete variable domain (other parts from reference TRBV18 and TRBJ2-3): NAGVMQNPRHLVRRRGQEARLRCSPMKGHSHVYWYRQLPEEGLKFMVYLQKENIIDESGMPKERFSAEFPKEGPSILRIQQVVRGDSAAYFCASSKTGSTDTQYFGPGTRLTVL.

This clonotype was picked up a small number of times. The chain combines TRBV4-3 with TRBJ2-1; TRBD1 or TRBD2 may be the D gene (5 bases each). CDR1 is LGHNA, CDR2 YSLEER, per germline. CDR3 size: 16 residues. The V end was cut by 0 bases, the J end by 3 bases, with 12 bases between. DNA for the CDR3: TGCGCCAGCAGCCAAGAATACTGGGACGGCTACAATGAGCAGTTCTTC. It codes for CASSQEYWDGYNEQFF.

Many counts were recorded for this clonotype. This chain links TRBV18 with TRBJ2-7, with 9 bases that match TRBD2. There are 16 residues in the CDR3. CDR1 is KGHSH and CDR2 is LQKENI in the germline V gene. V was pared by 1 base and J by 2 bases, with 6 bases of the junction left unmatched. The DNA of the CDR3 is TGTGCCAGCTCACCACGTATAGCGGGGGACACCTACGAGCAGTACTTC. Its translation is CASSPRIAGDTYEQYF. The entire variable domain, with the rest obtained from reference TRBV18 and TRBJ2-7, is as follows: NAGVMQNPRHLVRRRGQEARLRCSPMKGHSHVYWYRQLPEEGLKFMVYLQKENIIDESGMPKERFSAEFPKEGPSILRIQQVVRGDSAAYFCASSPRIAGDTYEQYFGPGTRLTVT.

The sample holds a few counts of this clonotype. The V call is TRBV12-3 or TRBV12-4, the J call TRBJ2-7, with a weak D call TRBD2 (6 bases). Trimming pared 8 bases from V and 6 bases from J, leaving 14 bases between. This CDR3 contains 12 residues. Written as DNA, the CDR3 is TGTGCCAGCGCGAAGGCGGGGTTCGAGCAGTACGTC. Its translation is CASAKAGFEQYV.